This TCR beta chain was observed in a study of blood T cells in healthy people across ages. The study's findings and limits: The study lacked donor CMV status, which possibly confounded expanded clonotype changes.

Samples each yielded at least 5 micrograms of total RNA. This CDR3 contains 14 residues. From germline, CDR1 is SGHTA and CDR2 FQGNSA. V lost 1 base and J 3 bases, leaving 9 bases between the germline ends. The use of a sample-barcoded 5' primer and a J-beta primer mix characterized a second PCR of about 7 to 12 cycles. TCRdb re-called the 5' RACE reads with MiXCR, one entry per CDR3 protein. The data contain about 720,000 distinct CDR3 sequences, 20% to 30% of them seen just once; the ten biggest clones take up approximately 4%. This clonotype was found a few times. Its antigen is not identified. These same records also appear under a second study, on T cells of mothers and their children. This second report adds: Healthy Caucasian mothers, a few in number, and their six children were the donors.

The specimen was blood. This receptor was taken from a boy younger than 18 in good health. The chain couples TRBV7-2 to TRBJ2-5, with a weak D call TRBD1 (5 bases). In DNA, the CDR3 is TGTGCCAGCAGCTTAGTTACAGGAAAAGAGACCCAGTACTTC. Translated: CASSLVTGKETQYF.